The next 8 T cell receptor beta chains were all read from a single sample in a study of cytomegalovirus exposure and HLA in healthy donors. This table comes from immunoSEQ multiplex PCR, and its TCRdb copy is limited to in-frame clones, with some not included. The sample records 150,000 to 200,000 clones, around 86% being singletons. The sequenced sample consisted of PBMCs. These receptors were obtained from a young man in good health and CMV-seropositive.

This chain joins TRBV5-1 and TRBJ1-4; D perhaps matches TRBD1 (6 bases). Trimming took off 1 base at V and 6 bases at J, with 10 bases between the two ends. Per germline, CDR1 SGHRS and CDR2 YFSETQ. The CDR3 sequence is 14 residues long. The CDR3 DNA reads TGCGCCAGCAGCTTGCAGGGGTTAGATGAAAAACTGTTTTTT. This encodes CASSLQGLDEKLFF.

V usage is TRBV15 and J usage is TRBJ2-7; tentatively, D is TRBD2 (6 bases). Trimming removed 2 bases at V and 3 bases at J, with 14 bases between. Germline V CDR1 and CDR2: LNHNV, YYDKDF (reference sequence). This CDR3 has 15 residues. The CDR3 region has the DNA TGTGCCACCAGCAGACGGGACTTTGGTAACTACGAGCAGTACTTC. Residues: CATSRRDFGNYEQYF.

The chain links TRBV6-5 to TRBJ2-2, with a possible D match to TRBD2 (6 bases). There are 14 residues in the CDR3. The V gene lost 5 bases and the J gene lost 4 bases, with 11 bases spanning the gap. CDR1 MNHEY and CDR2 SVGAGI come from the germline V gene. CDR3 sequence: CASSQTRITGELFF. CDR3 coding DNA: TGTGCCAGCAGTCAGACTAGAATCACCGGGGAGCTGTTTTTT.

The table lists this clone with a few counts. The rearrangement joins TRBV7-3 to TRBJ1-6, with D unresolved. Trimming left V 0 bases short and J 7 bases short, with 4 bases between. This CDR3 contains 13 residues. In germline, CDR1 is SGHTA, CDR2 FQGTGA. CDR3 coding DNA: TGTGCCAGCAGCTTAACCTCCAATTCACCCCTCCACTTT. It codes for CASSLTSNSPLHF.

The sample holds many counts of this clone. The chain combines TRBV2 with TRBJ2-7; 11 nucleotides match TRBD2. The V gene end was trimmed by 6 bases and the J gene end by 7 bases; junction bases not matched to a gene: 8. The CDR3 consists of 14 residues. Germline V gene data show CDR1 as SNHLY and CDR2 as FYNNEI. CDR3 sequence: CASSAGTSGTEQYF. CDR3 DNA sequence: TGTGCCAGCAGCGCCGGGACTAGCGGTACGGAGCAGTACTTC.

J is TRBJ2-2 and V is TRBV7-6; the D gene is possibly TRBD1 (5 bases). The CDR3 runs 15 residues. CDR1 is SGHVS, CDR2 FNYEAQ, per germline. V was clipped by 5 bases and J by 2 bases, with 12 bases between them. The CDR3 DNA follows: TGTGCCAGCAGCCCCCTCCAGGGAAACACCGGGGAGCTGTTTTTT. Translation gives CASSPLQGNTGELFF.

V usage is TRBV10-1 and J usage is TRBJ1-6; a possible D gene is TRBD1 (6 bases). Germline lookup yields CDR1 WNHNN and CDR2 SYGVQD (reference sequence). Deletions cut 11 bases from V and 0 bases from J, with 14 bases between. The CDR3 totals 15 residues. The CDR3 DNA sequence: TGCGCCGGGGAGGGGGATAGCTCCTATAATTCACCCCTCCACTTT. The encoded protein is CAGEGDSSYNSPLHF.

The gene calls are TRBV7-8 and TRBJ1-3; no firm D call. The CDR3 loop spans 14 amino acids. Between the trimmed V and J ends, which lost 0 bases and 4 bases, there was a span of 7 bases. Germline CDR1 is SGHVS and CDR2 is FQNEAQ. The CDR3 DNA reads TGTGCCAGCAGCTTAGCAGGATGGGGAAACACCATATATTTT. Protein sequence: CASSLAGWGNTIYF.